This T cell receptor beta chain came from a study of blood T cell repertoires in COVID-19. Study-wide context: PBMCs, B-cell-depleted T cells, or T cells were the source of the cDNA or gDNA that made up the material.

Method: immunoSEQ multiplex PCR; TCRdb's copy keeps in-frame clones and lacks some. This table has 95,000 to 120,000 clones, about 85% appearing once. Germline lookup yields CDR1 DFQATT and CDR2 SNEGSKA (reference sequence). V shed 2 bases and J shed 4 bases, with 5 bases lying between them. There are 11 residues in the CDR3. The chain combines TRBV20-1 with TRBJ1-2; D call uncertain. The sequenced sample consisted of peripheral blood. The receptor was derived from a human donor in a cohort sampled during active COVID-19. The chain's CDR3 is CSARFSYGYTF. CDR3 in DNA: TGCAGTGCTAGATTCAGCTATGGCTACACCTTC.